These T cell receptor beta chains were read from a single sample in a study of blood T cell repertoires in COVID-19. Sequencing was performed with immunoSEQ multiplex PCR; in TCRdb, only in-frame clones are kept and a portion is missing. Among 180,000 or so clones listed, 70% to 90% were seen once. The specimen was peripheral blood. These receptors all come from a woman in her twenties or thirties with acute or convalescent COVID-19. The CDR3 runs from the conserved cysteine through the conserved F or W. The D gene is left open where the match is weak. Size tells how often a clone was seen (once, few, many) or the class of an expanded clone, and some rows leave it out.

d_gene,abundance,j_gene,v_gene,CDR3aa,CDR3nt
TRBD1,NA,TRBJ2-1,TRBV28,CASTPPRTGGNEQFF,TGTGCCAGCACCCCCCCCCGGACAGGGGGCAATGAGCAGTTCTTC
NA,once,TRBJ2-7,TRBV5-1,CALRAYEQYF,TGCGCCTTACGAGCATACGAGCAGTACTTC
TRBD1,NA,TRBJ2-7,TRBV29-1,CSVFGTGIGEQYF,TGCAGCGTTTTCGGGACAGGGATCGGCGAGCAGTACTTC
NA,NA,TRBJ2-7,TRBV18,CASSPGRSSYEQYF,TGTGCCAGCTCACCAGGCCGGAGCTCCTACGAGCAGTACTTC
NA,once,TRBJ2-1,TRBV7-9,CASSYSVVYNEQFF,TGTGCCAGCAGCTACTCCGTGGTCTACAATGAGCAGTTCTTC
NA,NA,TRBJ2-3,TRBV11-3,CASSLGANVPTDTQYF,TGTGCCAGCAGCTTAGGAGCGAACGTCCCCACAGATACGCAGTATTTT
NA,NA,TRBJ1-3,TRBV12-5,CASGLGPPSGNTIYF,TGTGCTAGTGGTTTGGGGCCACCGTCTGGAAACACCATATATTTT
TRBD1,NA,TRBJ1-1,TRBV10-3,CATQGTTEAFF,TGTGCCACACAGGGGACCACTGAAGCTTTCTTT
NA,NA,TRBJ2-2,TRBV5-1,CASALSPGTGELFF,TGCGCCAGCGCACTCTCTCCGGGGACCGGGGAGCTGTTTTTT
NA,NA,TRBJ1-2,TRBV20-1,CSCGSYGYTF,TGCAGTTGTGGCAGCTATGGCTACACCTTC
TRBD2,NA,TRBJ2-1,TRBV3-1/TRBV3-2,CASSQNPGTSGKAGGFF,TGTGCCAGCAGCCAGAATCCCGGGACTAGCGGGAAGGCCGGGGGGTTCTTC
TRBD1,once,TRBJ2-6,TRBV19,CASRSGTGPHSGANVLTF,TGTGCCAGTAGATCCGGGACAGGGCCACATTCTGGGGCCAACGTCCTGACTTTC
TRBD1,once,TRBJ1-4,TRBV29-1,CSVEDTGTGGEKLFF,TGCAGCGTTGAAGATACCGGGACAGGAGGTGAAAAACTGTTTTTT
TRBD1,NA,TRBJ2-4,TRBV28,CASSLGRPGQKNIQYF,TGTGCCAGCAGTTTAGGGCGCCCGGGACAGAAAAACATTCAGTACTTC
NA,NA,TRBJ2-1,TRBV7-9,CASSLWPSPRGEQFF,TGTGCCAGCAGCTTGTGGCCCTCCCCCCGTGGTGAGCAGTTCTTC
TRBD1,once,TRBJ2-3,TRBV28,CASGRTGRSTDTQYF,TGTGCCAGCGGCCGGACAGGCCGGAGCACAGATACGCAGTATTTT
NA,NA,TRBJ1-1,TRBV5-1,CASSETGMNTEAFF,TGCGCCAGCAGCGAGACAGGCATGAACACTGAAGCTTTCTTT
NA,NA,TRBJ1-5,TRBV29-1,CSVLVDYSNQPQHF,TGCAGCGTTTTAGTCGATTATAGCAATCAGCCCCAGCATTTT
NA,NA,TRBJ2-3,TRBV6-5,CASSHLTGGSDTQYF,TGTGCCAGCAGTCACCTGACAGGTGGTTCGGATACGCAGTATTTT
TRBD1,NA,TRBJ1-2,TRBV7-9,CASSHPSGTDYGYTF,TGTGCCAGCAGCCACCCCTCCGGGACAGACTATGGCTACACCTTC
TRBD2,NA,TRBJ2-7,TRBV2,CAILAAGASNEQYF,TGTGCCATTTTGGCAGCGGGAGCGTCCAACGAGCAGTACTTC
TRBD1,NA,TRBJ2-7,TRBV5-1,CASSPPTGTGSYEQYF,TGCGCCAGCAGCCCACCCACCGGGACAGGGTCCTACGAGCAGTACTTC
TRBD1,NA,TRBJ1-2,TRBV10-1,CASSESLDRGYTF,TGCGCCAGCAGTGAGTCCCTGGACAGGGGCTACACCTTC
NA,NA,TRBJ2-3,TRBV12-3/TRBV12-4,CASSRDRATQYF,TGTGCCAGCAGCCGAGACAGAGCGACGCAGTATTTT
NA,NA,TRBJ2-3,TRBV18,CASSSLPVPNGGADTQYF,TGTGCCAGCTCATCCCTCCCGGTCCCCAACGGGGGAGCAGATACGCAGTATTTT
TRBD2,NA,TRBJ2-7,TRBV2,CASRDLGTSGAYEQYF,TGTGCCAGCAGGGATCTGGGGACTAGCGGCGCCTACGAGCAGTACTTC
NA,NA,TRBJ2-7,TRBV5-5,CASSLGLYEQYF,TGTGCCAGCAGCTTGGGGCTCTACGAGCAGTACTTC
NA,NA,TRBJ2-3,TRBV9,CASSVVGDTDTQYF,TGTGCCAGCAGCGTAGTAGGGGACACAGATACGCAGTATTTT
NA,once,TRBJ1-6,TRBV3-1/TRBV3-2,CASSLLYDSPPHF,TGTGCCAGCAGCTTACTTTATGATTCACCCCCCCACTTT
TRBD1,NA,TRBJ1-3,TRBV29-1,CSVRFGQAAAGNTIYF,TGCAGCGTACGGTTCGGACAGGCGGCCGCTGGAAACACCATATATTTT
TRBD1,once,TRBJ1-2,TRBV3-1/TRBV3-2,CASSLLTGGYGYTF,TGTGCCAGCAGCCTTTTAACAGGGGGCTATGGCTACACCTTC
TRBD1,NA,TRBJ2-1,TRBV7-8,CASSSLRTGTYNEQFF,TGTGCCAGCAGCTCCCTCCGGACAGGGACCTACAATGAGCAGTTCTTC